These T cell receptor beta chains were read from a single sample in a study of graft-versus-host responses after intestinal transplantation. Measured with immunoSEQ multiplex PCR; TCRdb has only the in-frame clones, and not every one. Of under 25,000 clones in the sample, roughly 86% were seen once. Source: bone marrow, taken approximately 130 days after transplant. Source of these receptors: a human patient who received an intestinal transplant, so some T cells may come from the graft donor. The CDR3 runs from the conserved cysteine through the conserved F or W. The order of the fields is clone size, J gene, V gene, D gene, CDR3 protein, CDR3 DNA. D genes are given only for firm matches. Size values are once, few and many counts, or a class for expanded clones, and some rows have none.

clone size: NA; J gene: TRBJ1-1; V gene: TRBV7-9; D gene: NA; CDR3 protein: CASSLARTGTEAFF; CDR3 DNA: TGTGCCAGCAGCTTAGCAAGGACCGGGACTGAAGCTTTCTTT
clone size: NA; J gene: TRBJ1-3; V gene: TRBV18; D gene: NA; CDR3 protein: CASSPRETSGNTIYF; CDR3 DNA: TGTGCCAGCTCACCACGGGAGACCTCTGGAAACACCATATATTTT
clone size: NA; J gene: TRBJ1-5; V gene: TRBV6-1; D gene: NA; CDR3 protein: CASRSGGATQPQHF; CDR3 DNA: TGTGCCAGCAGGTCCGGGGGCGCCACTCAGCCCCAGCATTTT
clone size: NA; J gene: TRBJ1-6; V gene: TRBV19; D gene: NA; CDR3 protein: CASSIFLGTPNSPLHF; CDR3 DNA: TGTGCCAGTAGTATTTTCCTCGGGACACCGAATTCACCCCTCCACTTT
clone size: NA; J gene: TRBJ2-3; V gene: TRBV7-9; D gene: NA; CDR3 protein: CAIDRSSTDTQYF; CDR3 DNA: TGTGCCATCGACCGAAGTAGCACAGATACGCAGTATTTT
clone size: NA; J gene: TRBJ2-1; V gene: TRBV19; D gene: NA; CDR3 protein: CASSEGSSYNEQFF; CDR3 DNA: TGTGCCAGTAGTGAGGGTAGCTCCTACAATGAGCAGTTCTTC
clone size: NA; J gene: TRBJ2-7; V gene: TRBV6-6; D gene: TRBD2; CDR3 protein: CASSQNHSGRDYEQYF; CDR3 DNA: TGTGCCAGCAGTCAGAACCATAGCGGGAGGGACTACGAGCAGTACTTC
clone size: NA; J gene: TRBJ2-7; V gene: TRBV5-6; D gene: TRBD2; CDR3 protein: CASSSLAGDKQYF; CDR3 DNA: TGTGCCAGCAGCTCCCTAGCGGGAGACAAGCAGTACTTC
clone size: few; J gene: TRBJ2-1; V gene: TRBV6-9; D gene: NA; CDR3 protein: CASTLGGKQFF; CDR3 DNA: TGTGCCAGCACCCTCGGGGGCAAGCAGTTCTTC
clone size: once; J gene: TRBJ2-1; V gene: TRBV9; D gene: TRBD2; CDR3 protein: CASSVGLAGSYEQFF; CDR3 DNA: TGTGCCAGCAGCGTAGGGCTAGCGGGTAGTTATGAGCAGTTCTTC
clone size: NA; J gene: TRBJ1-1; V gene: TRBV5-5; D gene: NA; CDR3 protein: CASSWTGPYTEAFF; CDR3 DNA: TGTGCCAGCAGCTGGACCGGGCCTTACACTGAAGCTTTCTTT
clone size: few; J gene: TRBJ2-7; V gene: TRBV6-5; D gene: TRBD2; CDR3 protein: CASSTGLATGEQYF; CDR3 DNA: TGTGCCAGCAGTACCGGACTAGCAACGGGCGAGCAGTACTTC
clone size: NA; J gene: TRBJ2-7; V gene: TRBV27; D gene: NA; CDR3 protein: CASSVRGRTYEQYF; CDR3 DNA: TGTGCCAGCAGTGTGCGGGGTCGGACCTACGAGCAGTACTTC
clone size: NA; J gene: TRBJ2-7; V gene: TRBV11-2; D gene: TRBD2; CDR3 protein: CASSLTYGLAGPAYEQYF; CDR3 DNA: TGTGCCAGCAGCTTAACGTACGGACTAGCGGGCCCAGCCTACGAGCAGTACTTC
clone size: few; J gene: TRBJ2-6; V gene: TRBV6-8; D gene: TRBD1; CDR3 protein: CASTGGSGANVLTF; CDR3 DNA: TGTGCCAGCACAGGGGGCTCTGGGGCCAACGTCCTGACTTTC
clone size: once; J gene: TRBJ1-1; V gene: TRBV27; D gene: NA; CDR3 protein: CASSLSPGFNTEAFF; CDR3 DNA: TGTGCCAGCAGTTTATCCCCAGGGTTCAACACTGAAGCTTTCTTT
clone size: NA; J gene: TRBJ2-1; V gene: TRBV13; D gene: NA; CDR3 protein: CASSSGSPSYNEQFF; CDR3 DNA: TGTGCCAGCAGCTCGGGGAGCCCCTCCTACAATGAGCAGTTCTTC